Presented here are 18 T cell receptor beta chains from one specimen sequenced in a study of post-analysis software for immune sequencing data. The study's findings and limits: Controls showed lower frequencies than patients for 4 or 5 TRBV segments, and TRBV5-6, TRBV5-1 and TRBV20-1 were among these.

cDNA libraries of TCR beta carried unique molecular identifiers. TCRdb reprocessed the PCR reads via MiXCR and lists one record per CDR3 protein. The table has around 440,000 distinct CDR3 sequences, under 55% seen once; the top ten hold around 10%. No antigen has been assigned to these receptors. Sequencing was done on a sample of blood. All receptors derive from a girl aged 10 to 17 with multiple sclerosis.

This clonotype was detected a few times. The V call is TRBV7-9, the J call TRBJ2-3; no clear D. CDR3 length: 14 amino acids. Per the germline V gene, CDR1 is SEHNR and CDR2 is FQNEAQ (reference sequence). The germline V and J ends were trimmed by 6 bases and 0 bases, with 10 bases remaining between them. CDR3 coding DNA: TGTGCCAGCAGACCCGACGCTAGCACAGATACGCAGTATTTT. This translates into CASRPDASTDTQYF.

The CDR3 region is CSAGRPATGELFF. The CDR3 DNA reads as TGCAGTGCTGGCAGGCCAGCCACCGGGGAGCTGTTTTTT. The rearrangement links TRBV20-1 to TRBJ2-2, with unresolved D. This CDR3 contains 13 residues. Germline CDR1 and CDR2: DFQATT and SNEGSKA (reference sequence). Deletions cut 5 bases from V and 4 bases from J, with 11 bases between.

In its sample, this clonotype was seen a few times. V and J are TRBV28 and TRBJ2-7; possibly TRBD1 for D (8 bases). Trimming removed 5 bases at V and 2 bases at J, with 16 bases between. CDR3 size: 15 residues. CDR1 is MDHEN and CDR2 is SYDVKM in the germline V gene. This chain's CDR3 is CASSPGQGGTYEQYF. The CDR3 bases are TGTGCCAGCAGTCCAGGACAGGGAGGGACCTACGAGCAGTACTTC.

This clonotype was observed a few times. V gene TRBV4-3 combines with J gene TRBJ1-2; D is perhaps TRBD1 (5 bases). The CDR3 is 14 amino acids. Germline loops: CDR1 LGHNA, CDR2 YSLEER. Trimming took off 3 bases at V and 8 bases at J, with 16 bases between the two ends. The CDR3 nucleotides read TGCGCCAGCAGCCATGCGGGACGGACATGGGGCTACACCTTC. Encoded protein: CASSHAGRTWGYTF.

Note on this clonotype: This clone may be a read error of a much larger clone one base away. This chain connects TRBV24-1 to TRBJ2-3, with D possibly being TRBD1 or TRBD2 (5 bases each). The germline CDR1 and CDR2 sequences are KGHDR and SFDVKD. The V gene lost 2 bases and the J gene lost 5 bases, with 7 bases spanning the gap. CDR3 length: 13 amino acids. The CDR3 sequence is CATSDWDRDTQYF. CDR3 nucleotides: TGTGCCACCAGTGATTGGGACCGAGATACGCAGTATTTT.

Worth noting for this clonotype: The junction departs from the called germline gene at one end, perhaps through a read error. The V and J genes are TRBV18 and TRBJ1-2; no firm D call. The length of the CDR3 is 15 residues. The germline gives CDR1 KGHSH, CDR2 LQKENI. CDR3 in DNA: TGTGCCAGCTCACCGAGTGGGCGTGGAGCCTATGGCCACACCTTC. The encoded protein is CASSPSGRGAYGHTF.

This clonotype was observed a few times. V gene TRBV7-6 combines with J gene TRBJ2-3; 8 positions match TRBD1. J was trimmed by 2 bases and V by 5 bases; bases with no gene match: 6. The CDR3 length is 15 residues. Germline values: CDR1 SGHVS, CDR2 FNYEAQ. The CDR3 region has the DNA TGTGCCAGCAGCCCCCGGGACAGGTTCACAGATACGCAGTATTTT. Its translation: CASSPRDRFTDTQYF.

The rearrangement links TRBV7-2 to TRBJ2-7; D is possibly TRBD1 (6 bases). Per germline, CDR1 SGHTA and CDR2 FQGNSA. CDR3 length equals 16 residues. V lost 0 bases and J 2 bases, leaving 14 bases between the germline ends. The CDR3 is CASSLAGQGLTYEQYF. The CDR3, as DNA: TGTGCCAGCAGCTTAGCCGGGCAGGGGTTGACCTACGAGCAGTACTTC.

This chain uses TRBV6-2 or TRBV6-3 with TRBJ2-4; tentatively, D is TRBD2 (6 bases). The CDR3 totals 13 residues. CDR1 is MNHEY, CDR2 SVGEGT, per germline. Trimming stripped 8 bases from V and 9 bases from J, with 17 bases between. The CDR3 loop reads CASLDRDLGIQYF. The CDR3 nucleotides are TGTGCCAGCTTGGACCGGGACTTGGGCATTCAGTACTTC.

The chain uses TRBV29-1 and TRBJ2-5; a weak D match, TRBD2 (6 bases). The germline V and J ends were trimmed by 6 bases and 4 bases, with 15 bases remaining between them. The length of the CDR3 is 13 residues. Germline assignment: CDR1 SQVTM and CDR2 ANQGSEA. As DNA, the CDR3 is TGCAGCGTAGCAACGGGAGTGCGAGAGACCCAGTACTTC. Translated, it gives CSVATGVRETQYF.

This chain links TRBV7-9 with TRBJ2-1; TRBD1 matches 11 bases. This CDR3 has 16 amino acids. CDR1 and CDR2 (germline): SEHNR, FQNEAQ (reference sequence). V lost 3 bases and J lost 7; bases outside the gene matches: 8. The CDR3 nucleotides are TGTGCCAGCAGCTTGGCGGAGGGACAGGGGGTAAATGAGCAGTTCTTC. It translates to CASSLAEGQGVNEQFF.

The CDR3 loop is CASSRTNTKGNTEAFF. CDR3 nucleotides: TGCGCCAGCAGCCGAACGAACACTAAGGGGAACACTGAAGCTTTCTTT. This chain uses TRBV4-1 with TRBJ1-1; D not certain. CDR1 is MGHRA, CDR2 YSYEKL, per germline. The CDR3 length is 16 residues. V lost 4 bases, J lost 1 base, and 16 bases lay in between.

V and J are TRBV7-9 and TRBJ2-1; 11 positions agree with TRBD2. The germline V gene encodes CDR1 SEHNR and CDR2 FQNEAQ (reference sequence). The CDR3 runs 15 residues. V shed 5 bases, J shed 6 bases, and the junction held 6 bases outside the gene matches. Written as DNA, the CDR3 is TGTGCCAGCAGCACCGGGACTAGCGGAACCAATGAGCAGTTCTTC. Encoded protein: CASSTGTSGTNEQFF.

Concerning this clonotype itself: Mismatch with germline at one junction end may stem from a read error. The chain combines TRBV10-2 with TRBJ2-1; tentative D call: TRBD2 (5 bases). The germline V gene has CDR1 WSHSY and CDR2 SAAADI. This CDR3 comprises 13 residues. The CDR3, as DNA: TGCGCCAGCAGTCCTAGCCGCTACAATGTGCAGTTCTTC. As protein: CASSPSRYNVQFF.

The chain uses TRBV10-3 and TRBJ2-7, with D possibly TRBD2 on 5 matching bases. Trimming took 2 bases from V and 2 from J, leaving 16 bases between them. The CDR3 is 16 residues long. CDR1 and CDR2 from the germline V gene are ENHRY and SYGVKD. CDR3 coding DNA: TGTGCCATCAGTGAGGATCAAGCGGCTAATACCTACGAGCAGTACTTC. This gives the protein CAISEDQAANTYEQYF.

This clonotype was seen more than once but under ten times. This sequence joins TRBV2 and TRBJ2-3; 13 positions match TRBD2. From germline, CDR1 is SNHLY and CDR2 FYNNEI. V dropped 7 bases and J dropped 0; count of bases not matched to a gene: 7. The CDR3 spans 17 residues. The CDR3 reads CASTRLAGGPSTDTQYF. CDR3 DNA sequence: TGTGCCAGCACCAGACTAGCGGGAGGCCCAAGCACAGATACGCAGTATTTT.

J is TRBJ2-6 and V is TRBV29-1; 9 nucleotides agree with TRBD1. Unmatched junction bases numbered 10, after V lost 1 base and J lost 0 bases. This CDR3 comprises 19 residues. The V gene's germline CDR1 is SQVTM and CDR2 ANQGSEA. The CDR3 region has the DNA TGCAGCGTTGAAGTAAAAGGGGACAGGGCCTCCTCTGGGGCCAACGTCCTGACTTTC. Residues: CSVEVKGDRASSGANVLTF.

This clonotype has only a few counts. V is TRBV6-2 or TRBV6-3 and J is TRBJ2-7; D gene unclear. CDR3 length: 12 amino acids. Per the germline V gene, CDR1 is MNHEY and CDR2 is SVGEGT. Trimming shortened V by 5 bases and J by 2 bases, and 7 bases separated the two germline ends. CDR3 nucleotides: TGTGCCAGCAGTACAGTGACCTACGAGCAGTACTTC. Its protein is CASSTVTYEQYF.